Each of the 5 T cell receptor beta chains below was sequenced from the same sample in a study of blood T cell repertoires in COVID-19 (dated by TCRdb to 2020 to 2022). Libraries were built with the immunoSEQ multiplex PCR assay. TCRdb mirrors the immuneACCESS table, restricted to in-frame sequences. Some clones are absent from its copies; in checked studies, under half trace to an unresolved V gene, and the reason for the others is unknown. For this sample there are under 200,000 clones; approximately 80% appear just once. Of the sample, 2.9% is held by the ten largest clones. Sequencing was performed on peripheral blood. These receptors were collected from a woman aged 55-69 years with acute or convalescent COVID-19.

This clone was seen only once. This chain connects TRBV5-4 to TRBJ1-4; perhaps TRBD1 as D (6 bases). CDR3 length: 15 amino acids. Trimming took 3 bases from V and 5 from J, leaving 14 bases between them. Germline CDR1 SGHNT, CDR2 YYREEE (reference sequence). The CDR3 protein is CASSYRGGPNEKLFF. DNA for the CDR3: TGTGCCAGCAGCTACCGGGGGGGCCCAAATGAAAAACTGTTTTTT.

The count of this clone is one. The chain couples TRBV12-3 or TRBV12-4 to TRBJ1-2, with TRBD1 matching 7 bases. The length of the CDR3 is 13 residues. V was pared by 5 bases and J by 4 bases, with 4 bases of the junction left unmatched. CDR3 nucleotide sequence: TGTGCCAGCAGTGACGGACAGGTCTATGGCTACACCTTC. Protein product: CASSDGQVYGYTF.

The V gene is TRBV15, the J gene TRBJ2-7; the D gene is possibly TRBD2 (6 bases). Germline CDR1 LNHNV, CDR2 YYDKDF (reference sequence). This CDR3 comprises 15 residues. V was pared by 0 bases and J by 3 bases, with 12 bases between. The CDR3 reads CATSREVSGVYEQYF. The CDR3 region has the DNA TGTGCCACCAGCAGAGAGGTTTCGGGGGTCTACGAGCAGTACTTC.

The chain couples TRBV6-5 to TRBJ1-6, with D unclear. Per germline, CDR1 MNHEY and CDR2 SVGAGI. CDR3 size: 15 residues. The V end lost 6 bases, the J end lost 5 bases, and 14 bases lay between the germline ends. The DNA for the CDR3 is TGTGCCAGCAGCACTGGGAGAGATAATAATTCACCCCTCCACTTT. It specifies CASSTGRDNNSPLHF.

This clone was detected only a few times. The chain joins TRBV3-1 (or the pseudogene TRBV3-2) to TRBJ2-1, with D perhaps matching TRBD2 (6 bases). V was cut by 1 base and J by 5 bases, with 21 bases left in between. CDR1 LGHDT and CDR2 YNNKEL come from the germline V gene (reference sequence). The CDR3 loop spans 18 amino acids. In DNA form, the CDR3 reads TGTGCCAGCAGCCAAGTATTTCGGGGGTTTCGGGTCAACAATGAGCAGTTCTTC. Its translation is CASSQVFRGFRVNNEQFF.